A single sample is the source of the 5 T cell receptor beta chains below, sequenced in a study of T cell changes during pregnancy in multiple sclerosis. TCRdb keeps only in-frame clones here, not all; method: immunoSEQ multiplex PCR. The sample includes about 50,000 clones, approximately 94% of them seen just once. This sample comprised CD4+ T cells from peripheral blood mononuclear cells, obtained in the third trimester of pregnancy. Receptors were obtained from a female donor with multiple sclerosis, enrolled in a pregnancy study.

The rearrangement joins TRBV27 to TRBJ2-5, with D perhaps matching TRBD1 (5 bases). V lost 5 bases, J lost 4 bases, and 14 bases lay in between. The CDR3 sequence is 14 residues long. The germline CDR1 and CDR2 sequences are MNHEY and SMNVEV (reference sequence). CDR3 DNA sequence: TGTGCCAGCAGTAAGGCAGGGATCGGAGAGACCCAGTACTTC. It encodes CASSKAGIGETQYF.

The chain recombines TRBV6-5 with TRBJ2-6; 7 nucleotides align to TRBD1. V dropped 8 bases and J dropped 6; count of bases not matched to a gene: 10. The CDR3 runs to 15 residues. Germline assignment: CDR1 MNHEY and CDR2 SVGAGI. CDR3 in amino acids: CASGKRQGQANVLTF. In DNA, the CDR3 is TGTGCCAGCGGAAAAAGACAGGGCCAGGCCAACGTCCTGACTTTC.

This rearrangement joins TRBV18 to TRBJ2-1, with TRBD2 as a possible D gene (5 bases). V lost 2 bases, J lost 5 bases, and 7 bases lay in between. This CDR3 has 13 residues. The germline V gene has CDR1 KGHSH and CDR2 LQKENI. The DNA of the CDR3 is TGTGCCAGCTCACCATCGGGGAACAATGAGCAGTTCTTC. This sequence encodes CASSPSGNNEQFF. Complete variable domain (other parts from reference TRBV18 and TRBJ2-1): NAGVMQNPRHLVRRRGQEARLRCSPMKGHSHVYWYRQLPEEGLKFMVYLQKENIIDESGMPKERFSAEFPKEGPSILRIQQVVRGDSAAYFCASSPSGNNEQFFGPGTRLTVL.

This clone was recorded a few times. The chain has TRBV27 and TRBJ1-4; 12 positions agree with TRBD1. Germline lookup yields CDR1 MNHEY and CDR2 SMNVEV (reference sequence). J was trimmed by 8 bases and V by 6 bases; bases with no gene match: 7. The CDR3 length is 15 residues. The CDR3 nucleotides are TGTGCCAGCAGACGGGGGGACAGGGGGCCGGAAAAACTGTTTTTT. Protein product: CASRRGDRGPEKLFF.

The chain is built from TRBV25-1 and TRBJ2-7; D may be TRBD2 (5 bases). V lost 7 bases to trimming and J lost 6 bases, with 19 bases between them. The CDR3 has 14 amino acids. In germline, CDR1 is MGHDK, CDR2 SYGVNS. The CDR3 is CASMRSGITGEQYF. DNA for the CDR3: TGTGCCAGCATGCGGTCGGGAATTACTGGCGAGCAGTACTTC.